Below, 28 T cell receptor beta chains from the same sample are listed, as sequenced in a study of OX40 agonist ivuxolimab in advanced cancers. Generated by immunoSEQ multiplex PCR, the TCRdb table keeps only in-frame clones and is missing some. This repertoire shows more than 75,000 clones, 70% to 90% found once; its top ten account for over 0.75%. The specimen comprised CD4+ or CD8+ T cells sorted from blood, sampled in a trial of the OX40 agonist ivuxolimab. Receptor source: an adult with an advanced solid tumor such as melanoma, head and neck, liver or kidney cancer.

CDR3 in DNA: TGTGCCATCAGTGACATACTCCGGGCCGGACAGGCCTATGGCTACACCTTC. Residues: CAISDILRAGQAYGYTF. The rearrangement joins TRBV10-3 to TRBJ1-2; 7 positions agree with TRBD1. There are 17 residues in the CDR3. Germline V CDR1 and CDR2: ENHRY, SYGVKD. The junction had 14 bases not matched to a gene; V was cut back by 3 bases and J by 4 bases.

J is TRBJ1-1 and V is TRBV5-1; no reliable D call. CDR1 is SGHRS, CDR2 YFSETQ, per germline. The length of the CDR3 is 13 residues. Trimming removed 2 bases from V and 1 base from J, with 6 bases in between. The CDR3: CASSLMRNTEAFF. CDR3 coding DNA: TGCGCCAGCAGCTTAATGCGGAACACTGAAGCTTTCTTT.

The rearrangement uses TRBV19 and TRBJ1-2; D remains unclear. The CDR3 runs 11 residues. Germline assignment: CDR1 LNHDA and CDR2 SQIVND (reference sequence). The V gene lost 4 bases and the J gene lost 6 bases, with 6 bases spanning the gap. The DNA for the CDR3 is TGTGCCAGTAGTAAGAGGCATGGCTACACCTTC. Residues: CASSKRHGYTF.

This chain uses TRBV19 with TRBJ2-1; no clear D. V was cut by 5 bases and J by 2 bases, with 19 bases left in between. The germline V gene has CDR1 LNHDA and CDR2 SQIVND (reference sequence). The CDR3 contains 17 residues. As DNA, the CDR3 is TGTGCCAGTAGTCTTTCGCTCTTACAAAGGCCCTACAATGAGCAGTTCTTC. It is translated as CASSLSLLQRPYNEQFF.

The V gene is TRBV2, the J gene TRBJ2-1; 8 bases agree with TRBD2. In germline, CDR1 is SNHLY, CDR2 FYNNEI. V lost 3 bases and J lost 2; bases outside the gene matches: 3. CDR3 size: 15 residues. CDR3 sequence: CASSEVREAYNEQFF. The DNA of the CDR3 is TGTGCCAGCAGTGAGGTGCGGGAGGCCTACAATGAGCAGTTCTTC.

V is TRBV4-2 and J is TRBJ2-5; D uncertain. This CDR3 is built from 13 residues. CDR1 is LGHNA, CDR2 YNFKEQ, per germline. Trimming took 1 base from V and 1 from J, leaving 4 bases between them. The CDR3 protein is CASSQGRQETQYF. In nucleotides, the CDR3 is TGTGCCAGCAGCCAAGGGCGCCAAGAGACCCAGTACTTC.

This clone was detected only a few times. The CDR3 nucleotides are TGTGCCAGCTTAGAGGGGGAATCACCCCTCCACTTT. Its protein product is CASLEGESPLHF. This chain links TRBV28 with TRBJ1-6, with a possible D match to TRBD1 (6 bases). Germline V gene lookup returns CDR1 MDHEN and CDR2 SYDVKM. There are 12 residues in the CDR3. V lost 8 bases, J lost 10 bases, and 12 bases lay in between.

This clone has only one observation. In DNA, the CDR3 is TGTGCCAGCAGCGCCACTCGCCACGGGCCACCCTACGAGCAGTACTTC. This translates into CASSATRHGPPYEQYF. V and J are TRBV9 and TRBJ2-7, with D hard to call. The CDR3 length is 16 residues. Germline V gene lookup returns CDR1 SGDLS and CDR2 YYNGEE. V lost 3 bases and J lost 2, with 18 bases in between. Filled out from reference TRBV9 and TRBJ2-7, the complete variable domain reads DSGVTQTPKHLITATGQRVTLRCSPRSGDLSVYWYQQSLDQGLQFLIQYYNGEERAKGNILERFSAQQFPDLHSELNLSSLELGDSALYFCASSATRHGPPYEQYFGPGTRLTVT.

V usage is TRBV18 and J usage is TRBJ2-5, with 7 nucleotides matching TRBD2. Germline trimming cut 6 bases from V and 1 base from J; bases unmatched to any gene: 8. The CDR3 has 15 amino acids. Germline V CDR1 and CDR2: KGHSH, LQKENI. CDR3: CASSPDAGAQETQYF. CDR3 in DNA: TGTGCCAGCTCGCCAGACGCGGGAGCCCAAGAGACCCAGTACTTC.

CDR3 sequence: CASRAGTSNNEQFF. For the CDR3, the DNA is TGCGCCAGCAGGGCGGGGACTAGCAATAATGAGCAGTTCTTC. The chain carries TRBV5-1 and TRBJ2-1; 9 bases line up with TRBD2. The CDR3 sequence is 14 residues long. The germline gives CDR1 SGHRS, CDR2 YFSETQ. Trimming removed 5 bases from V and 7 bases from J; junction bases left unmatched: 7.

The V and J genes are TRBV9 and TRBJ1-2, with 8 bases aligning to TRBD1. Germline trimming cut 2 bases from V and 1 base from J; bases unmatched to any gene: 4. This CDR3 has 15 amino acids. Germline V gene sequence: CDR1 SGDLS, CDR2 YYNGEE. This CDR3 is CASSVRDRYNYGYTF. The DNA of the CDR3 is TGTGCCAGCAGCGTCCGGGACAGGTATAACTATGGCTACACCTTC.

This clone was seen a handful of times. Other DNA sequences of this sample code for an identical CDR3. V gene TRBV5-1 combines with J gene TRBJ1-1; D is unclear. The V and J ends lost 0 bases and 2 bases respectively, with 5 bases between them. The CDR3 is 13 amino acids. CDR1 is SGHRS, CDR2 YFSETQ, per germline. CDR3 bases: TGCGCCAGCAGCTTGGGGCTCAACACTGAAGCTTTCTTT. Translating it yields CASSLGLNTEAFF.

The genes are TRBV6-6 and TRBJ1-6; D remains unclear. Trimming took 4 bases from V and 5 from J, leaving 12 bases between them. The germline V gene encodes CDR1 MNHNY and CDR2 SVGAGI (reference sequence). The CDR3 is made up of 15 amino acids. In DNA, the CDR3 is TGTGCCAGCAGTTGGAAGGCCTCTAATAATTCACCCCTCCACTTT. Amino acid sequence: CASSWKASNNSPLHF.

A single count supports this clone. The V gene is TRBV7-2, the J gene TRBJ2-1; D uncertain. The CDR3 runs to 15 residues. Germline V gene lookup returns CDR1 SGHTA and CDR2 FQGNSA. Trimming shortened V by 7 bases and J by 0 bases, and 13 bases separated the two germline ends. The CDR3 here is CASKPRWGSYNEQFF. As DNA, the CDR3 is TGTGCCAGCAAACCCCGTTGGGGCTCCTACAATGAGCAGTTCTTC.

The V and J genes are TRBV7-9 and TRBJ1-2; D gene ambiguous. The CDR3 spans 13 residues. V lost 0 bases and J lost 3, with 5 bases in between. CDR1 is SEHNR, CDR2 FQNEAQ, per germline (reference sequence). CDR3 nucleotide sequence: TGTGCCAGCAGCTTAGCGGTGGACTATGGCTACACCTTC. As protein: CASSLAVDYGYTF.

This chain connects TRBV4-1 to TRBJ2-6; 10 positions agree with TRBD1. The V and J ends lost 3 bases and 4 bases, in that order; junction bases with no gene match: 9. The CDR3 loop spans 18 amino acids. Per the germline V gene, CDR1 is MGHRA and CDR2 is YSYEKL. CDR3 DNA sequence: TGCGCCAGCAGCCAGGAAGACAGGGGGCGCTCCGGGGCCAACGTCCTGACTTTC. Amino acid sequence: CASSQEDRGRSGANVLTF.

The chain joins TRBV7-9 to TRBJ2-7, with 7 bases fitting TRBD2. This CDR3 is 14 amino acids long. The V gene end was trimmed by 6 bases and the J gene end by 5 bases; junction bases not matched to a gene: 10. Germline V gene sequence: CDR1 SEHNR, CDR2 FQNEAQ (reference sequence). Written as DNA, the CDR3 is TGTGCCAGCAGGATGGCGGGAGAATCCCACGAGCAGTACTTC. Translated: CASRMAGESHEQYF.

The chain recombines TRBV19 with TRBJ2-7; 8 positions agree with TRBD1. The CDR3 is 15 amino acids. Germline-derived CDR1 and CDR2 are LNHDA and SQIVND (reference sequence). The J segment lost 5 bases and the V segment lost 5 bases, leaving 11 bases of the junction unmatched. Written as DNA, the CDR3 is TGTGCCAGTAGTGCTGGCTCGTCGGGACAGGACGAGCAGTACTTC. It codes for CASSAGSSGQDEQYF.

V gene TRBV5-1 combines with J gene TRBJ2-3; D may be TRBD1 (6 bases). CDR1 is SGHRS and CDR2 is YFSETQ in the germline V gene. V dropped 5 bases and J dropped 3 bases, with 7 bases sitting between them. This CDR3 has 12 amino acids. The CDR3 DNA reads TGCGCCAGCAGACAGGGTACAGATACGCAGTATTTT. Its translation is CASRQGTDTQYF.

The V and J genes are TRBV29-1 and TRBJ2-2, with TRBD1 as a possible D gene (6 bases). The CDR3 runs 13 residues. V was trimmed by 5 bases and J by 3 bases, leaving 10 bases between them. Germline-derived CDR1 and CDR2 are SQVTM and ANQGSEA. CDR3 coding DNA: TGCAGCGTTAGGACAGCGCACACCGGGGAGCTGTTTTTT. Its translation: CSVRTAHTGELFF.

The chain carries TRBV18 and TRBJ2-7; D remains unclear. Germline V lookup: CDR1 KGHSH, CDR2 LQKENI. The germline V and J ends were trimmed by 2 bases and 0 bases, with 8 bases remaining between them. CDR3 length: 14 amino acids. In nucleotides, the CDR3 is TGTGCCAGCTCACCAATGACGGACTCCTACGAGCAGTACTTC. Protein product: CASSPMTDSYEQYF.

The chain employs TRBV5-1 and TRBJ1-3; 11 positions match TRBD1. Per the germline V gene, CDR1 is SGHRS and CDR2 is YFSETQ. CDR3 length: 16 amino acids. V shed 3 bases, J shed 4 bases, and the junction held 6 bases outside the gene matches. This CDR3 is CASSSRTGGKGNTIYF. The CDR3 DNA sequence: TGCGCCAGCAGCTCCCGGACAGGGGGCAAAGGAAACACCATATATTTT.

The V call is TRBV12-5, the J call TRBJ1-4; D may be TRBD1 (5 bases). V was shortened by 6 bases and J by 6 bases, with 11 bases between the two germline ends. This CDR3 has 13 residues. Germline lookup yields CDR1 LGHNT and CDR2 FRNRAP. The CDR3 loop is CASGSGTDEKLFF. The CDR3 region has the DNA TGTGCTAGTGGATCTGGGACGGATGAAAAACTGTTTTTT.

The chain joins TRBV7-6 to TRBJ2-7, with 14 bases aligning to TRBD2. The CDR3 spans 18 residues. The V gene end was trimmed by 5 bases and the J gene end by 0 bases; junction bases not matched to a gene: 9. The germline V gene encodes CDR1 SGHVS and CDR2 FNYEAQ. The CDR3 region is CASSPSGTSGGASYEQYF. The CDR3 DNA reads TGTGCCAGCAGCCCCTCCGGGACTAGCGGGGGCGCCTCCTACGAGCAGTACTTC.

The chain links TRBV5-1 to TRBJ2-7; D might be TRBD1 (5 bases). V was pared by 2 bases and J by 4 bases, with 13 bases between. This CDR3 region has 14 residues. Germline CDR1 is SGHRS and CDR2 is YFSETQ. CDR3 nucleotides: TGCGCCAGCAGCTTAACAAGTGGGGCGTACGAGCAGTACTTC. This encodes CASSLTSGAYEQYF.

The V call is TRBV7-6, the J call TRBJ2-1; 7 nucleotides line up with TRBD2. The junction had 6 bases not matched to a gene; V was cut back by 2 bases and J by 5 bases. This CDR3 contains 15 residues. Germline V gene lookup returns CDR1 SGHVS and CDR2 FNYEAQ. Here the CDR3 DNA reads TGTGCCAGCAGCTTAATAGCGGGCCGTGACAATGAGCAGTTCTTC. Amino acids: CASSLIAGRDNEQFF. The full variable domain, its missing parts supplied by reference TRBV7-6 and TRBJ2-1, is GAGVSQSPRYKVTKRGQDVALRCDPISGHVSLYWYRQALGQGPEFLTYFNYEAQQDKSGLPNDRFSAERPEGSISTLTIQRTEQRDSAMYRCASSLIAGRDNEQFFGPGTRLTVL.

This chain links TRBV6-5 with TRBJ2-7; D might be TRBD1 (6 bases). In germline, CDR1 is MNHEY, CDR2 SVGAGI. V lost 3 bases, J lost 2 bases, and 14 bases lay in between. This CDR3 comprises 15 residues. The CDR3 DNA is TGTGCCAGCAGTTATGACAGGCTTTTAACCTACGAGCAGTACTTC. Encoded protein: CASSYDRLLTYEQYF.

The chain couples TRBV5-1 to TRBJ2-3, with 10 bases matching TRBD2. This CDR3 spans 16 amino acids. The V gene's germline CDR1 is SGHRS and CDR2 YFSETQ. The V segment lost 0 bases and the J segment 3 bases; nucleotides outside the gene matches: 4. CDR3 coding DNA: TGCGCCAGCAGCTTGGCTTCTAGCGGGGGAACAGATACGCAGTATTTT. This gives the protein CASSLASSGGTDTQYF.